This is a list of T cell receptor beta chains from one sample in a study of CD8+ T cells in alopecia areata. Sequencing used immunoSEQ multiplex PCR; TCRdb keeps in-frame clones, though not all of them. Of approximately 140,000 clones listed, about 85% were seen once; the top ten hold over 10%. The sequencing here drew on CD8+ T cells sorted from blood, taken at week 4, from a patient treated with tofacitinib. The source is a human donor with alopecia areata. The CDR3 runs from the conserved cysteine through the conserved F or W. D genes are given only for firm matches. Clone size appears in some rows only: once, few, many, or a class for an expanded clone.

size,J,D,V,DNA,CDR3
NA,TRBJ2-1,TRBD2,TRBV19,TGTGCCAGTAGTTTGGGACTAGCGGGGTACAATGAGCAGTTCTTC,CASSLGLAGYNEQFF
once,TRBJ2-5,NA,TRBV29-1,TGCAGCGTTCTGTGGCAAGAGACCCAGTACTTC,CSVLWQETQYF
once,TRBJ1-2,NA,TRBV6-5,TGTGCCAGCAGTGGAGGGGTTGGTTGGGGCTATGGCTACACCTTC,CASSGGVGWGYGYTF
NA,TRBJ2-1,TRBD2,TRBV9,TGTGCCAGCAACCTAGATGGGACTAGCGGGAGCCCGCAGTTCTTC,CASNLDGTSGSPQFF
NA,TRBJ2-1,TRBD2,TRBV5-4,TGTGCCAGCAGCTTGGGCGGGAGCTACAATGAGCAGTTCTTC,CASSLGGSYNEQFF
NA,TRBJ2-7,TRBD1,TRBV28,TGTGCCAGCAGCCGACAGGGAGTTGAGCAGTACTTC,CASSRQGVEQYF
NA,TRBJ2-1,NA,TRBV6-6,TGTGCCAGCAGTTACTCGAGGGACCCACCCTATGAGCAGTTCTTC,CASSYSRDPPYEQFF
NA,TRBJ2-1,TRBD2,TRBV6-6,TGTGCCAGCAGCCTCGGACTAGCGGAACCCTACGGCGAGCAGTTCTTC,CASSLGLAEPYGEQFF
NA,TRBJ2-7,NA,TRBV27,TGTGCCAGCAGTTTGACGGACACCCTTTACGAGCAGTACTTC,CASSLTDTLYEQYF
NA,TRBJ1-4,TRBD1,TRBV6-5,TGTGCCAGCAGTTACTCGGACAGGGGGCCAGATGAAAAACTGTTTTTT,CASSYSDRGPDEKLFF
NA,TRBJ2-1,NA,TRBV7-7,TGTGCCAGCAGCCCAACCGGTCTTCCTGGGGGCAATGAGCAGTTCTTC,CASSPTGLPGGNEQFF
NA,TRBJ2-7,TRBD1,TRBV4-1,TGCGCCAGCAGCCAAGAGCCCCGGGACAGGGCTATTTACGAGCAGTACTTC,CASSQEPRDRAIYEQYF
once,TRBJ2-3,NA,TRBV11-2,TGTGCCAGCAGCTTAGAATTTGGGGGGGGCGAGGATACGCAGTATTTT,CASSLEFGGGEDTQYF
NA,TRBJ2-7,NA,TRBV10-3,TGTGCCATCAAAAGGACCCGGGGCTACGAGCAGTACTTC,CAIKRTRGYEQYF
NA,TRBJ2-7,TRBD1,TRBV6-1,TGTGCCATTCAACTTGGGACAGGGGTCTCCGAGCAGTACTTC,CAIQLGTGVSEQYF